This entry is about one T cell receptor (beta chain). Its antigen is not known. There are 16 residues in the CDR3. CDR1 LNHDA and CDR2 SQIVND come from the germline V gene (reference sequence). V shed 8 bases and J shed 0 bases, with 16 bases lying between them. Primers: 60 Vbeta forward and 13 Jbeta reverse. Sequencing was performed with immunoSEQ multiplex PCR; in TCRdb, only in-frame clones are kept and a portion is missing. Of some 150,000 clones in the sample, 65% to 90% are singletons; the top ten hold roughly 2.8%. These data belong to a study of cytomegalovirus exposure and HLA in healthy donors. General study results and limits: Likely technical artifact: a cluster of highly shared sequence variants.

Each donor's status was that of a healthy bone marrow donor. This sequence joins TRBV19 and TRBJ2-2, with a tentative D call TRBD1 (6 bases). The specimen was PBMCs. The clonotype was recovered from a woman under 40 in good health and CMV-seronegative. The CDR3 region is CASSGGSYANTGELFF. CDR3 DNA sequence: TGTGCCAGTTCTGGGGGCAGTTACGCGAACACCGGGGAGCTGTTTTTT. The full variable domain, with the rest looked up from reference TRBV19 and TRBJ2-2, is DGGITQSPKYLFRKEGQNVTLSCEQNLNHDAMYWYRQDPGQGLRLIYYSQIVNDFQKGDIAEGYSVSREKKESFPLTVTSAQKNPTAFYLCASSGGSYANTGELFFGEGSRLTVL.